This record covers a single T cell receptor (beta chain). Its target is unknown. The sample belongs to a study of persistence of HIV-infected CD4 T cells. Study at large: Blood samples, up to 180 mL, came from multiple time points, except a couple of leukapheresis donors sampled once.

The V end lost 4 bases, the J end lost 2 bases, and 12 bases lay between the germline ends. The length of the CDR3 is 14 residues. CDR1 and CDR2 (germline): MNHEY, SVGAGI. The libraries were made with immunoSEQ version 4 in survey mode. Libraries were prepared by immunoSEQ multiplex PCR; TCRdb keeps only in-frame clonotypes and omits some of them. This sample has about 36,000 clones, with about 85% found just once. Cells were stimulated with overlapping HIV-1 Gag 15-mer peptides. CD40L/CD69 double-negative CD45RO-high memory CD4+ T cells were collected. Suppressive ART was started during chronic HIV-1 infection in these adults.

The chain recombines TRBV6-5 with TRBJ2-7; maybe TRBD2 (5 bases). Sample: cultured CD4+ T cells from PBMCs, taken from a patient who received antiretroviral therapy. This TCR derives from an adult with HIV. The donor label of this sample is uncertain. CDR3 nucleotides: TGTGCCAGCAGTTCCCAATCCGGGGCCTACGAGCAGTACTTC. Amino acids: CASSSQSGAYEQYF.